The clone carrying this TCR beta chain was observed a single time. The sample is drawn from a study of blood T cell repertoires in COVID-19. The table came from immunoSEQ multiplex PCR; TCRdb's copy has only in-frame clones and leaves some out. The sample has approximately 300,000 clones, more than 75% seen once. The V gene's germline CDR1 is KGHSH and CDR2 LQKENI. CDR3 size: 13 residues. Trimming removed 3 bases from V and 6 bases from J, with 11 bases in between. The sequenced material came from PBMCs or T cells enriched from blood (not recorded which). The chain combines TRBV18 with TRBJ1-2; D uncertain. The TCR comes from a woman aged 18-29 years who had recovered from COVID-19. CDR3 DNA sequence: TGTGCCAGCTCACCCCCCTCGGAGGATGGCTACACCTTC. This codes for CASSPPSEDGYTF.